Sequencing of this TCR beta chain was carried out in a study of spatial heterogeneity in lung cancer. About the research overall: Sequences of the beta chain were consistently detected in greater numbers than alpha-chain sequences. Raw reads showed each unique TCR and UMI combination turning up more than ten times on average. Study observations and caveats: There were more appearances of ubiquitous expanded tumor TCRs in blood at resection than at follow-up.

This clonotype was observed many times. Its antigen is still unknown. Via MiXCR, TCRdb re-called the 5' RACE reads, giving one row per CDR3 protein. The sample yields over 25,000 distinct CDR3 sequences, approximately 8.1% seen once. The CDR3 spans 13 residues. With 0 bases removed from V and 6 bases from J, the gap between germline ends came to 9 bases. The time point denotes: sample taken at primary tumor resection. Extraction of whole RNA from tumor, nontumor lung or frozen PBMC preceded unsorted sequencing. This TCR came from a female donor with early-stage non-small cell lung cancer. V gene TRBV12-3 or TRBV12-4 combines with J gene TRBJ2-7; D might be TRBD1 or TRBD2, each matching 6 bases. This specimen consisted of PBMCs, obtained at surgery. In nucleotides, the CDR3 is TGTGCCAGCAGTTTAGCGAGGGGGGCCGAGCAGTACTTC. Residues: CASSLARGAEQYF.